Below, 13 T cell receptor beta chains from the same sample are listed, as sequenced in a study of blood T cells in healthy people across ages. With a J-beta primer mix and a sample-barcoded 5' primer, a second PCR ran roughly 7 to 11 cycles. TCRdb processed the 5' RACE reads anew with MiXCR; each CDR3 protein has one entry. The data show under 800,000 distinct CDR3 sequences, with 21% seen just once and around 3.4% held by the top ten. The sample taken for sequencing was blood. These receptors all stem from a man between 65 and 80 years old in good health.

Only a few counts were recorded for this clonotype. The chain recombines TRBV7-8 with TRBJ1-6; D is uncertain. Looked up from germline, CDR1 is SGHVS and CDR2 is FQNEAQ. The CDR3 loop spans 16 amino acids. V was trimmed by 1 base and J by 4 bases, leaving 11 bases between them. CDR3 region: CASSLGVTDYNSPLHF. CDR3 nucleotide sequence: TGTGCCAGCAGCTTAGGGGTAACGGATTATAATTCACCCCTCCACTTT.

The V call is TRBV20-1, the J call TRBJ2-7; D perhaps matches TRBD1 (5 bases). The CDR3 loop spans 13 amino acids. V lost 7 bases and J lost 2, with 15 bases in between. CDR1 is DFQATT, CDR2 SNEGSKA, per germline (reference sequence). CDR3 protein: CSVVGATAYEQYF. The CDR3 nucleotides read TGCAGTGTCGTAGGGGCCACGGCCTACGAGCAGTACTTC.

V is TRBV14 and J is TRBJ2-2, with a tentative D call TRBD2 (5 bases). Trimming took 0 bases from V and 3 from J, leaving 17 bases between them. In germline, CDR1 is SGHDN, CDR2 FVKESK. CDR3 length: 18 residues. The CDR3 sequence is CASSQDAGRITYTGELFF. The CDR3 DNA sequence: TGTGCCAGCAGCCAAGACGCGGGCAGAATAACTTACACCGGGGAGCTGTTTTTT.

This clonotype was counted only a few times. This chain joins TRBV28 and TRBJ1-1; D unresolved. Trimming shortened V by 10 bases and J by 1 base, and 19 bases separated the two germline ends. Germline lookup yields CDR1 MDHEN and CDR2 SYDVKM. This CDR3 comprises 15 residues. The DNA of the CDR3 is TGTGCCACCACGAGGGTGGACCTAAAGAACACTGAAGCTTTCTTT. Its translation: CATTRVDLKNTEAFF.

This chain links TRBV9 with TRBJ2-5, with D possibly being TRBD2 (6 bases). Near its end, the DNA agrees better with TRBJ2-1, so the J call may be wrong. There are 15 residues in the CDR3. The V gene's germline CDR1 is SGDLS and CDR2 YYNGEE. This CDR3 is CASSVEPAGTNEQFF. CDR3 in DNA: TGTGCCAGCAGCGTAGAACCCGCGGGAACAAATGAGCAGTTCTTC.

This chain connects TRBV20-1 to TRBJ2-2; a possible D gene is TRBD2 (5 bases). The CDR3 is 13 residues long. V dropped 2 bases and J dropped 3 bases, with 7 bases sitting between them. Germline CDR1 reads DFQATT; CDR2 reads SNEGSKA (reference sequence). CDR3 DNA: TGCAGTGCTAGACTAGCAGACACCGGGGAGCTGTTTTTT. This encodes CSARLADTGELFF.

Many counts were recorded for this clonotype. The chain has TRBV19 and TRBJ2-1; 7 bases agree with TRBD1. The CDR3 has 16 residues. The ends lost 0 bases at V and 5 bases at J; junction bases unmatched: 7. The germline gives CDR1 LNHDA, CDR2 SQIVND (reference sequence). This CDR3 is CASSIDRGGLNNEQFF. CDR3 DNA sequence: TGTGCCAGTAGTATAGATCGAGGGGGCCTCAACAATGAGCAGTTCTTC.

This chain uses TRBV20-1 with TRBJ2-5, with a tentative D call TRBD2 (6 bases). CDR3 length: 14 residues. Germline V lookup: CDR1 DFQATT, CDR2 SNEGSKA (reference sequence). Deletions cut 3 bases from V and 4 bases from J, with 15 bases between. CDR3 sequence reads: CSASRDSAGETQYF. The CDR3 DNA reads as TGCAGTGCTAGCCGGGACTCAGCCGGAGAGACCCAGTACTTC.

The chain has TRBV7-8 and TRBJ2-1; tentatively, D is TRBD2 (7 bases). Trimming pared 5 bases from V and 10 bases from J, leaving 15 bases between. This CDR3 has 13 residues. The germline V gene has CDR1 SGHVS and CDR2 FQNEAQ. The CDR3 DNA follows: TGTGCCAGCAGCCAAGGGGGGGTCGGGGAGCAGTTCTTC. Translation gives CASSQGGVGEQFF. Using reference TRBV7-8 and TRBJ2-1 for the parts outside the CDR3, the full variable domain is GAGVSQSPRYKVAKRGQDVALRCDPISGHVSLFWYQQALGQGPEFLTYFQNEAQLDKSGLPSDRFFAERPEGSVSTLKIQRTQQEDSAVYLCASSQGGVGEQFFGPGTRLTVL.

The V call is TRBV20-1, the J call TRBJ1-2; D is perhaps TRBD1 (5 bases). The germline V and J ends were trimmed by 5 bases and 2 bases, with 12 bases remaining between them. The V gene's germline CDR1 is DFQATT and CDR2 SNEGSKA (reference sequence). The length of the CDR3 is 13 residues. The CDR3 nucleotides are TGCAGTGCTCCAGGGCCCCTGAACTATGGCTACACCTTC. It specifies CSAPGPLNYGYTF.

This clonotype was observed a handful of times. The chain combines TRBV6-1 with TRBJ1-2; weak D call: TRBD1 (5 bases). V lost 4 bases to trimming and J lost 2 bases, with 17 bases between them. CDR1 MNHNS and CDR2 SASEGT come from the germline V gene. The CDR3 has 16 amino acids. The CDR3 DNA reads as TGTGCCAGCAGTGGCCAAACCGGGACTGCAAACTATGGCTACACCTTC. As protein: CASSGQTGTANYGYTF.

This clonotype was counted between two and nine times. The genes are TRBV14 and TRBJ1-2, with D unresolved. Germline V gene lookup returns CDR1 SGHDN and CDR2 FVKESK. Trimming took off 6 bases at V and 0 bases at J, with 5 bases between the two ends. The CDR3 covers 12 residues. CDR3 sequence reads: CASSPTNYGYTF. The CDR3 DNA sequence: TGTGCCAGCAGTCCAACTAACTATGGCTACACCTTC.

This chain links TRBV20-1 with TRBJ2-7; 7 nucleotides align to TRBD2. The junction had 12 bases not matched to a gene; V was cut back by 3 bases and J by 4 bases. Germline-derived CDR1 and CDR2 are DFQATT and SNEGSKA (reference sequence). The CDR3 consists of 15 residues. The CDR3: CSARDVGSGRYEQYF. The CDR3 bases are TGCAGTGCTAGGGATGTGGGTAGCGGGCGTTACGAGCAGTACTTC.